These 9 T cell receptor beta chains share one sample of origin, sequenced in a study of lymphopenia after photon versus proton radiotherapy. Clones were sequenced by immunoSEQ multiplex PCR, and TCRdb holds only the in-frame ones, with some missing. The repertoire has tens of thousands of clones, around four fifths of them found once; the top ten carry less than 25%. Sequencing was performed on peripheral blood, taken from a patient treated with proton-based radiotherapy. These receptors came from a woman aged 65 to 85 with pancreatic cancer.

This chain links TRBV15 with TRBJ2-1; possibly TRBD1 or TRBD2 for D (5 bases each). The CDR3 sequence is 17 residues long. Germline CDR1 LNHNV, CDR2 YYDKDF (reference sequence). Deletions cut 4 bases from V and 0 bases from J, with 16 bases between. The CDR3 nucleotides read TGTGCCACCAGCACGAGGGACGACCTAAGCTCCTACAATGAGCAGTTCTTC. Translating gives CATSTRDDLSSYNEQFF. The variable domain in full, with the rest retrieved from reference TRBV15 and TRBJ2-1, is DAMVIQNPRYQVTQFGKPVTLSCSQTLNHNVMYWYQQKSSQAPKLLFHYYDKDFNNEADTPDNFQSRRPNTSFCFLDIRSPGLGDTAMYLCATSTRDDLSSYNEQFFGPGTRLTVL.

In its sample, this clone was seen a few times. This chain joins TRBV5-1 and TRBJ1-3; possible D gene TRBD1, 5 bases. This CDR3 has 17 amino acids. V lost 0 bases and J 0 bases, leaving 13 bases between the germline ends. The germline gives CDR1 SGHRS, CDR2 YFSETQ. Written as DNA, the CDR3 is TGCGCCAGCAGCTTGGCCGGGGGACTCTCCTCTGGAAACACCATATATTTT. This sequence encodes CASSLAGGLSSGNTIYF.

V is TRBV28 and J is TRBJ1-5, with D possibly matching TRBD1 (5 bases). Trimming took 4 bases from V and 7 from J, leaving 17 bases between them. The CDR3 extends over 15 amino acids. Germline lookup yields CDR1 MDHEN and CDR2 SYDVKM. CDR3 region: CASSSPRGVVQPQHF. The CDR3 DNA sequence: TGTGCCAGCAGTTCCCCCCGGGGCGTAGTGCAGCCCCAGCATTTT.

The V call is TRBV6-1, the J call TRBJ1-5, with D maybe TRBD1 (5 bases). The CDR3 is 15 amino acids. Germline CDR1 reads MNHNS; CDR2 reads SASEGT. Trimming removed 7 bases at V and 5 bases at J, with 18 bases between. As DNA, the CDR3 is TGTGCCAGCACCTCACCGACAGAGGCTTATCAGCCCCAGCATTTT. This codes for CASTSPTEAYQPQHF.

The chain couples TRBV9 to TRBJ2-3; D uncertain. V dropped 0 bases and J dropped 5 bases, with 16 bases sitting between them. Germline lookup yields CDR1 SGDLS and CDR2 YYNGEE. The CDR3 is made up of 16 amino acids. The CDR3 DNA follows: TGTGCCAGCAGCGTAGGATTTAACATTGGAGAAGATACGCAGTATTTT. This gives the protein CASSVGFNIGEDTQYF.

The rearrangement uses TRBV7-3 and TRBJ1-2, with 7 nucleotides matching TRBD1. From germline, CDR1 is SGHTA and CDR2 FQGTGA. V lost 5 bases, J lost 0 bases, and 9 bases stayed unmatched. The CDR3 is 16 residues long. The CDR3 DNA follows: TGTGCCAGCAGCACGGGACAGAATCCTCCTAACTATGGCTACACCTTC. It yields the protein CASSTGQNPPNYGYTF. The whole variable domain, remainder taken from reference TRBV7-3 and TRBJ1-2, is GAGVSQTPSNKVTEKGKYVELRCDPISGHTALYWYRQSLGQGPEFLIYFQGTGAADDSGLPNDRFFAVRPEGSVSTLKIQRTERGDSAVYLCASSTGQNPPNYGYTFGSGTRLTVV.

J is TRBJ2-7 and V is TRBV6-7; 9 positions agree with TRBD1. TRBV6-7 is identified as an open reading frame with a role that is uncertain. Trimming cost V 9 bases and J 7 bases; bases outside gene matches: 13. CDR3 length: 14 amino acids. The CDR3 spells CARAQGARVMEQYF. Here the CDR3 DNA reads TGTGCCAGGGCACAGGGGGCGCGGGTGATGGAGCAGTACTTC.

The chain carries TRBV19 and TRBJ2-2; D possibly corresponds to TRBD1 (5 bases). CDR3 length: 16 residues. The germline CDR1 and CDR2 sequences are LNHDA and SQIVND (reference sequence). V shed 5 bases and J shed 0 bases, with 13 bases lying between them. The CDR3 loop is CASSGLRGPNTGELFF. The CDR3 nucleotides read TGTGCCAGTAGTGGGTTAAGGGGTCCGAACACCGGGGAGCTGTTTTTT.

The rearrangement joins TRBV7-2 to TRBJ2-7, with D unresolved. Germline V CDR1 and CDR2: SGHTA, FQGNSA. V lost 2 bases and J 10 bases, leaving 15 bases between the germline ends. The length of the CDR3 is 13 residues. The CDR3, as DNA: TGTGCCAGCAGCTTATTATCCAGCATACTCCAGTACTTC. Protein sequence: CASSLLSSILQYF.